This T cell receptor (beta chain) was observed in a study of CD8 T cells in ankylosing spondylitis. Study-level results: The authors reported significant enrichment of disease-linked clones in matched ankylosing spondylitis synovial fluid. Before this, some motif variants had been reported in reactive arthritis synovial fluid and blood. Disease-linked clones bore a CD8+ phenotype, appearing relatively rarely in peripheral blood. Characteristic, it appeared, of ankylosing spondylitis blood was a TCR beta motif of seven or eight highly homologous variants.

This clonotype was seen more than once but under ten times. Its antigen is unidentified. Libraries for TCR beta were made by quantitative 5'-RACE with molecular barcodes. TCRdb fed the 5' RACE reads into MiXCR, producing one record per CDR3 protein. The sample lists a few hundred thousand distinct CDR3 sequences, about 20% occurring once. After removal of 4 bases from V and 3 bases from J, the junction contained 6 bases not matched to a gene. CDR1 and CDR2 (germline): SQVTM, ANQGSEA. This CDR3 has 14 residues. The rearrangement links TRBV29-1 to TRBJ2-3, with 8 nucleotides matching TRBD1. Material for sequencing was blood, either unsorted or a sorted T cell fraction (not recorded which). The receptor's source is a male donor with ankylosing spondylitis. The DNA of the CDR3 is TGCAGCGTTGGAGGACAGGGTAGAACAGATACGCAGTATTTT. It is translated as CSVGGQGRTDTQYF.